These 20 T cell receptor beta chains share one sample of origin, sequenced in a study of T-cell memory formation after mild COVID-19. MiXCR, applied by TCRdb to the 5' RACE reads, yields one record per CDR3 protein. The sample yields around 140,000 distinct CDR3 sequences, 6% to 7% seen once. The specimen was PBMCs or a T cell subset sorted from them (not recorded which). The receptor source for this set is an adult woman who had mild COVID-19 (a few samples of this study predate the infection). Cell type and time point are not known.

The CDR3 DNA follows: TGTGCCTGGAGTAAAGGACAGGGGGCAATCTACGAGCAGTACTTC. Translation: CAWSKGQGAIYEQYF. This chain joins TRBV30 and TRBJ2-7; 11 bases align to TRBD1. CDR1 and CDR2 from the germline V gene are GTSNPN and SVGIG (reference sequence). V shed 2 bases and J 3 bases; nucleotides not matched to a gene: 6. The length of the CDR3 is 15 residues. Filled out from reference TRBV30 and TRBJ2-7, the complete variable domain reads SQTIHQWPATLVQPVGSPLSLECTVEGTSNPNLYWYRQAAGRGLQLLFYSVGIGQISSEVPQNLSASRPQDRQFILSSKKLLLSDSGFYLCAWSKGQGAIYEQYFGPGTRLTVT.

This clonotype appeared many times. The chain carries TRBV20-1 and TRBJ2-7; a possible D gene is TRBD1 (6 bases). V gave up 1 base and J gave up 3 bases, with 19 bases separating them. This CDR3 contains 16 residues. Germline V gene lookup returns CDR1 DFQATT and CDR2 SNEGSKA (reference sequence). CDR3 sequence reads: CSARGAGQSFFYEQYF. In nucleotides, the CDR3 is TGCAGTGCTAGAGGGGCAGGACAGTCTTTTTTCTACGAGCAGTACTTC.

This clonotype was recorded at least ten times. The chain links TRBV20-1 to TRBJ1-5; TRBD1 matches 10 bases. Germline V gives CDR1 DFQATT, CDR2 SNEGSKA (reference sequence). This CDR3 has 12 amino acids. V lost 8 bases to trimming and J lost 7 bases; unmatched junction nucleotides: 5. CDR3 sequence: CSMGTGEQPQHF. The CDR3 nucleotides are TGCAGTATGGGGACAGGGGAGCAGCCCCAGCATTTT.

The chain carries TRBV4-3 and TRBJ2-3; perhaps D is TRBD1 or TRBD2 (5 bases each). CDR3 length: 15 amino acids. CDR1 is LGHNA, CDR2 YSLEER, per germline. Trimming cost V 1 base and J 5 bases, with 13 bases left between them. The CDR3 coding sequence is TGCGCCAGCAGCCAAGGTCAGGGAGCTGGAGATACGCAGTATTTT. Translation: CASSQGQGAGDTQYF.

Many counts were recorded for this clonotype. The rearrangement links TRBV5-1 to TRBJ2-1, with a possible D match to TRBD1 (5 bases). The CDR3 extends over 15 amino acids. The V and J ends lost 1 base and 6 bases respectively, with 14 bases between them. Per the germline V gene, CDR1 is SGHRS and CDR2 is YFSETQ. This CDR3 is CASSLLQAGGNEQFF. Here the CDR3 DNA reads TGCGCCAGCAGCTTGTTACAGGCTGGTGGCAATGAGCAGTTCTTC.

The sample holds many counts of this clonotype. The V call is TRBV7-2, the J call TRBJ2-2; tentative D call: TRBD2 (5 bases). Germline assignment: CDR1 SGHTA and CDR2 FQGNSA. CDR3 length: 15 amino acids. With 4 bases removed from V and 0 bases from J, the gap between germline ends came to 9 bases. The CDR3 bases are TGTGCCAGCAGCTCAGGAGGCACGAACACCGGGGAGCTGTTTTTT. Translating gives CASSSGGTNTGELFF.

The chain has TRBV4-1 and TRBJ2-1; 16 bases agree with TRBD2. From germline, CDR1 is MGHRA and CDR2 YSYEKL. The CDR3 covers 15 residues. V trimming: 3 bases; J trimming: 8 bases; junction bases outside the gene matches: 1. The DNA of the CDR3 is TGCGCCAGCAGCCAGGGACTAGCGGGGGGGTATGAGCAGTTCTTC. It yields the protein CASSQGLAGGYEQFF.

This clonotype was seen a few times. J is TRBJ2-5 and V is TRBV6-6, with 12 bases matching TRBD2. Germline V gene sequence: CDR1 MNHNY, CDR2 SVGAGI (reference sequence). The CDR3 runs 14 residues. The trim removed 5 bases at V and 4 bases at J, leaving 2 bases unmatched. CDR3 sequence (DNA): TGTGCCAGCAGTCCTAGCGGGGGGGCAGAGACCCAGTACTTC. Amino acid sequence: CASSPSGGAETQYF.

The J gene is TRBJ2-7, the V gene TRBV12-3 or TRBV12-4; TRBD1 aligns across 7 bases. Losses at the gene ends were 8 bases for V and 3 bases for J; bases not matched to a gene: 7. This CDR3 spans 13 amino acids. CDR3: CASQKGAHYEQYF. The CDR3 DNA is TGTGCCAGCCAAAAGGGGGCCCACTACGAGCAGTACTTC.

This clonotype was counted between two and nine times. This rearrangement joins TRBV21-1 to TRBJ2-3; the table's D call of TRBD1 was not tested on the DNA. TRBV21-1 is classified as a pseudogene. The CDR3 length is 16 residues. CDR3 in amino acids: CASSKGPTGGTDTQYF. As DNA, the CDR3 is TGTGCCAGCAGCAAAGGTCCGACAGGTGGCACAGATACGCAGTATTTT.

This clonotype has ten or more counts. V gene TRBV7-2 combines with J gene TRBJ2-4; TRBD1 aligns across 8 bases. CDR1 SGHTA and CDR2 FQGNSA come from the germline V gene. The CDR3 is made up of 14 amino acids. The trim removed 4 bases at V and 7 bases at J, leaving 6 bases unmatched. CDR3 bases: TGTGCCAGCAGCTCATTTACAGGGGGTAACATTCAGTACTTC. Translated: CASSSFTGGNIQYF.

The table lists this clonotype with many counts. The chain combines TRBV5-1 with TRBJ2-5; no clear D. Germline CDR1 and CDR2: SGHRS and YFSETQ. Trimming took off 4 bases at V and 0 bases at J, with 4 bases between the two ends. CDR3 length: 12 amino acids. Here the CDR3 DNA reads TGCGCCAGCAGCACAAACCAAGAGACCCAGTACTTC. Its translation is CASSTNQETQYF. The whole variable domain, remainder taken from reference TRBV5-1 and TRBJ2-5, is KAGVTQTPRYLIKTRGQQVTLSCSPISGHRSVSWYQQTPGQGLQFLFEYFSETQRNKGNFPGRFSGRQFSNSRSEMNVSTLELGDSALYLCASSTNQETQYFGPGTRLLVL.

This clonotype was found a few times. The chain joins TRBV7-9 to TRBJ2-2; 12 nucleotides line up with TRBD1. The V gene end was trimmed by 5 bases and the J gene end by 7 bases; junction bases not matched to a gene: 8. CDR3 size: 16 residues. CDR1 and CDR2 (germline): SEHNR, FQNEAQ (reference sequence). The CDR3 sequence is CASSPRDRGLNGELFF. The CDR3 nucleotides are TGTGCCAGCAGCCCCCGGGACAGGGGGCTAAACGGGGAGCTGTTTTTT.

The V gene is TRBV5-1, the J gene TRBJ1-2; a weak D match, TRBD1 (5 bases). The germline gives CDR1 SGHRS, CDR2 YFSETQ. V was clipped by 0 bases and J by 7 bases, with 13 bases between them. The CDR3 is 14 residues long. CDR3: CASSLEVQEGGYTF. Here the CDR3 DNA reads TGCGCCAGCAGCTTGGAGGTACAGGAGGGTGGCTACACCTTC.

This rearrangement joins TRBV4-1 to TRBJ2-1, with 14 bases identical to TRBD2. Unmatched junction bases numbered 21, after V lost 4 bases and J lost 4 bases. CDR1 MGHRA and CDR2 YSYEKL come from the germline V gene. This CDR3 has 22 residues. The CDR3 region is CASSLPPPGLAGGAHLYNEQFF. In nucleotides, the CDR3 is TGCGCCAGCAGCCTACCCCCACCCGGACTAGCGGGGGGCGCCCACCTTTACAATGAGCAGTTCTTC.

This clonotype has more than one count but fewer than ten. V usage is TRBV20-1 and J usage is TRBJ1-6; TRBD1 matches 9 bases. Germline lookup yields CDR1 DFQATT and CDR2 SNEGSKA (reference sequence). V lost 6 bases and J lost 7; bases outside the gene matches: 10. The CDR3 is 15 residues long. Written as DNA, the CDR3 is TGCAGTGCAAGAACCGGGACAGGGCAAAATTCACCCCTCCACTTT. This translates into CSARTGTGQNSPLHF.

This clonotype was counted ten times or more. The CDR3: CASSLGGGEQFF. CDR3 bases: TGTGCCAGCAGCCTCGGTGGTGGGGAGCAGTTCTTC. The chain employs TRBV12-3 or TRBV12-4 and TRBJ2-1; D is undetermined. Between the trimmed V and J ends, which lost 6 bases and 10 bases, there was a span of 13 bases. The CDR3 has 12 residues.

This clonotype was seen only a few times. The chain joins TRBV9 to TRBJ2-3, with D unclear. The CDR3 contains 14 residues. V lost 2 bases and J lost 1, with 8 bases in between. The germline gives CDR1 SGDLS, CDR2 YYNGEE. CDR3 sequence: CASSVGVGTDTQYF. The DNA for the CDR3 is TGTGCCAGCAGCGTCGGAGTGGGCACAGATACGCAGTATTTT.

This clonotype was counted many times. V usage is TRBV12-3 or TRBV12-4 and J usage is TRBJ2-3; D not certain. The CDR3 loop spans 11 amino acids. V gave up 6 bases and J gave up 3 bases, with 4 bases separating them. The CDR3 spells CASRRTDTQYF. Here the CDR3 DNA reads TGTGCCAGCAGACGGACAGATACGCAGTATTTT.

This clonotype occurred many times. The J gene is TRBJ2-5, the V gene TRBV9; 7 positions agree with TRBD2. CDR1 is SGDLS and CDR2 is YYNGEE in the germline V gene. CDR3 length: 14 residues. The V and J ends lost 0 bases and 3 bases, in that order; junction bases with no gene match: 2. As DNA, the CDR3 is TGTGCCAGCAGCGTAGGGCTAGCGGAAGAGACCCAGTACTTC. Amino acid sequence: CASSVGLAEETQYF.